This entry lists 26 T cell receptor beta chains sequenced from one sample in a study of blood T cell repertoires in COVID-19. Generated by immunoSEQ multiplex PCR, the TCRdb table keeps only in-frame clones and is missing some. The sample includes over 200,000 clones, approximately 89% seen only once; the top ten take approximately 9.8%. Sample: peripheral blood. Receptors were obtained from a man aged 40-50 years who had recovered from COVID-19.

V gene TRBV6-5 combines with J gene TRBJ1-5, with 9 bases lining up with TRBD1. Trimming took 3 bases from V and 7 from J; bases not matched to a gene: 10. The CDR3 length is 16 residues. The germline CDR1 and CDR2 sequences are MNHEY and SVGAGI. The CDR3 DNA reads as TGTGCCAGCAGTTATATGACGGGACAGGGACTCCAGCCCCAGCATTTT. Its translation is CASSYMTGQGLQPQHF.

The sample holds one count of this clone. The rearrangement joins TRBV9 to TRBJ1-3, with D perhaps TRBD1 (5 bases). CDR3 size: 13 residues. Trimming left V 3 bases short and J 2 bases short, with 6 bases between. CDR1 and CDR2 from the germline V gene are SGDLS and YYNGEE. The CDR3 sequence: CASSEGPGNTIYF. CDR3 nucleotide sequence: TGTGCCAGCAGCGAGGGGCCTGGAAACACCATATATTTT.

J is TRBJ2-3 and V is TRBV5-1; TRBD2 agrees at 13 bases. The CDR3 contains 17 residues. Germline V lookup: CDR1 SGHRS, CDR2 YFSETQ. V shed 4 bases, J shed 0 bases, and the junction held 5 bases outside the gene matches. Written as DNA, the CDR3 is TGCGCCAGCAGCCCGGGACTAGCGGGGACTAGCACAGATACGCAGTATTTT. This sequence encodes CASSPGLAGTSTDTQYF.

DNA of the CDR3: TGTGCCATCACCCAAGGACAGGATAGGGATTCACCCCTCCACTTT. This codes for CAITQGQDRDSPLHF. The rearrangement links TRBV10-3 to TRBJ1-6; 7 bases line up with TRBD1. This CDR3 has 15 amino acids. The V segment lost 7 bases and the J segment 8 bases; nucleotides outside the gene matches: 11. Per germline, CDR1 ENHRY and CDR2 SYGVKD.

The chain has TRBV4-3 and TRBJ1-2; 9 bases are shared with TRBD1. This CDR3 is 15 amino acids long. Trimming at V came to 2 bases and at J to 3 bases, leaving 4 bases not matched to a gene. Germline assignment: CDR1 LGHNA and CDR2 YSLEER. The CDR3 coding sequence is TGCGCCAGCAGCCAACACACAGGGGGCCACTATGGCTACACCTTC. Amino acids: CASSQHTGGHYGYTF.

This clone showed up just a few times. The J gene is TRBJ1-2, the V gene TRBV11-2; D is ambiguous. The CDR3 contains 14 residues. The germline gives CDR1 SGHAT, CDR2 FQNNGV. Trimming took 1 base from V and 7 from J, leaving 13 bases between them. The CDR3 region is CASSLGASLAGYTF. In DNA, the CDR3 is TGTGCCAGCAGCTTAGGTGCCAGTCTAGCTGGCTACACCTTC.

The genes are TRBV6-2 or TRBV6-3 and TRBJ1-2; TRBD1 matches 8 bases. This CDR3 spans 14 amino acids. Germline loops: CDR1 MNHEY, CDR2 SVGEGT. V trimming: 5 bases; J trimming: 4 bases; junction bases outside the gene matches: 6. CDR3 sequence (DNA): TGTGCCAGCAGTCGGACAGGGCTCGTCTATGGCTACACCTTC. Residues: CASSRTGLVYGYTF.

The rearrangement uses TRBV29-1 and TRBJ1-3; D uncertain. V shed 5 bases and J shed 0 bases, with 17 bases lying between them. Looked up from germline, CDR1 is SQVTM and CDR2 is ANQGSEA. The CDR3 extends over 16 amino acids. The DNA of the CDR3 is TGCAGCGTTCGACTAAATACGAGAAGCTCTGGAAACACCATATATTTT. Its protein product is CSVRLNTRSSGNTIYF.

This chain links TRBV6-5 with TRBJ2-7; 8 positions agree with TRBD2. Unmatched junction bases numbered 8, after V lost 5 bases and J lost 2 bases. The germline CDR1 and CDR2 sequences are MNHEY and SVGAGI. The CDR3 is 15 amino acids. This chain's CDR3 is CASSQTGGGPYEQYF. CDR3 nucleotide sequence: TGTGCCAGCAGTCAGACTGGCGGGGGGCCCTACGAGCAGTACTTC.

This rearrangement joins TRBV5-1 to TRBJ2-1; D not resolved. Looked up from germline, CDR1 is SGHRS and CDR2 is YFSETQ. With 6 bases removed from V and 3 bases from J, the gap between germline ends came to 16 bases. This CDR3 has 15 residues. The CDR3 region has the DNA TGCGCCAGCACCCCCCCACGAGGAGTCTACAATGAGCAGTTCTTC. It translates to CASTPPRGVYNEQFF. Drawing the rest from reference TRBV5-1 and TRBJ2-1, the complete variable domain is KAGVTQTPRYLIKTRGQQVTLSCSPISGHRSVSWYQQTPGQGLQFLFEYFSETQRNKGNFPGRFSGRQFSNSRSEMNVSTLELGDSALYLCASTPPRGVYNEQFFGPGTRLTVL.

The chain links TRBV11-3 to TRBJ2-1, with D possibly being TRBD2 (6 bases). Germline V gene sequence: CDR1 SGHNT, CDR2 YENEEA. The CDR3 runs 16 residues. With 2 bases removed from V and 0 bases from J, the gap between germline ends came to 11 bases. CDR3 sequence (DNA): TGTGCCAGCAGCTTAAGAGGGAGGCTCTCCTACAATGAGCAGTTCTTC. The encoded protein is CASSLRGRLSYNEQFF.

The V gene is TRBV7-8, the J gene TRBJ2-7, with a possible D match to TRBD2 (7 bases). V lost 6 bases and J 0 bases, leaving 12 bases between the germline ends. The germline V gene has CDR1 SGHVS and CDR2 FQNEAQ. The CDR3 runs to 14 residues. The CDR3: CASSDRGASYEQYF. The CDR3 region has the DNA TGTGCCAGCAGTGACCGGGGGGCCTCCTACGAGCAGTACTTC.

This clone came up once. The chain couples TRBV5-1 to TRBJ2-4, with 12 bases identical to TRBD1. This CDR3 comprises 17 residues. Trimming removed 3 bases from V and 3 bases from J; junction bases left unmatched: 7. The germline CDR1 and CDR2 sequences are SGHRS and YFSETQ. The CDR3 protein is CASSWDRGQVGKNIQYF. CDR3 in DNA: TGCGCCAGCAGCTGGGACAGGGGGCAGGTCGGCAAAAACATTCAGTACTTC.

This rearrangement joins TRBV6-6 to TRBJ2-5; D not certain. Germline V gene data show CDR1 as MNHNY and CDR2 as SVGAGI (reference sequence). The CDR3 extends over 14 amino acids. V lost 2 bases, J lost 1 base, and 8 bases lay in between. CDR3 region: CASSYPASQETQYF. For the CDR3, the DNA is TGTGCCAGCAGTTACCCAGCTAGCCAAGAGACCCAGTACTTC.

The chain is built from TRBV12-3 or TRBV12-4 and TRBJ1-5; tentatively, D is TRBD1 (6 bases). V dropped 6 bases and J dropped 3 bases, with 9 bases sitting between them. This CDR3 comprises 13 residues. The CDR3, as DNA: TGTGCCAGCAGCGACAGGCCCAATCAGCCCCAGCATTTT. It encodes CASSDRPNQPQHF.

J is TRBJ2-1 and V is TRBV5-4; 10 bases agree with TRBD2. The junction had 7 bases not matched to a gene; V was cut back by 3 bases and J by 4 bases. The germline V gene encodes CDR1 SGHNT and CDR2 YYREEE (reference sequence). This CDR3 has 16 residues. CDR3 in DNA: TGTGCCAGCAGCTCTATAGCGGGAGGATCATACAATGAGCAGTTCTTC. It specifies CASSSIAGGSYNEQFF.

The chain combines TRBV19 with TRBJ1-5; TRBD1 is a possible D gene (6 bases). CDR1 and CDR2 from the germline V gene are LNHDA and SQIVND (reference sequence). V dropped 3 bases and J dropped 0 bases, with 15 bases sitting between them. This CDR3 is 17 amino acids long. The CDR3 here is CASSIVRTALSNQPQHF. The CDR3 DNA reads as TGTGCCAGTAGTATTGTAAGGACAGCGCTTAGCAATCAGCCCCAGCATTTT.

The V and J genes are TRBV12-3 or TRBV12-4 and TRBJ1-2; D may be TRBD1 (5 bases). The CDR3 is 13 residues long. Trimming stripped 3 bases from V and 5 bases from J, with 10 bases between. The CDR3 here is CASSFGGAYGYTF. As DNA, the CDR3 is TGTGCCAGCAGTTTCGGGGGAGCTTATGGCTACACCTTC.

The chain has TRBV4-1 and TRBJ1-2; TRBD1 matches 10 bases. Unmatched junction bases numbered 11, after V lost 4 bases and J lost 6 bases. This CDR3 has 16 amino acids. From germline, CDR1 is MGHRA and CDR2 YSYEKL. The CDR3 here is CASSLPGQGDVNGYTF. The CDR3 DNA reads TGCGCCAGCAGCCTGCCAGGACAGGGGGACGTGAATGGCTACACCTTC.

Details on this clone: Other DNA sequences of this sample code for an identical CDR3. This chain connects TRBV29-1 to TRBJ2-1; no reliable D call. Trimming removed 4 bases from V and 4 bases from J, with 5 bases in between. Germline CDR1 SQVTM, CDR2 ANQGSEA. CDR3 length: 11 amino acids. The CDR3 sequence: CSVGLYNEQFF. The CDR3 DNA reads as TGCAGCGTTGGACTTTACAATGAGCAGTTCTTC.

The CDR3 loop reads CASSSDSGFGETQYF. In DNA, the CDR3 is TGCGCCAGCAGCTCCGATAGCGGTTTTGGAGAGACCCAGTACTTC. The chain carries TRBV5-1 and TRBJ2-5; tentatively, D is TRBD2 (6 bases). The V and J ends lost 3 bases and 4 bases respectively, with 16 bases between them. The germline V gene has CDR1 SGHRS and CDR2 YFSETQ. CDR3 length equals 15 residues.

The chain employs TRBV18 and TRBJ1-5, with TRBD1 matching 7 bases. The CDR3 contains 13 residues. Germline CDR1 is KGHSH and CDR2 is LQKENI. V lost 0 bases, J lost 10 bases, and 3 bases stayed unmatched. The CDR3 DNA reads TGTGCCAGCTCACCACCCAGGGGGGTACCCCAGCATTTT. Amino acids: CASSPPRGVPQHF.

The chain employs TRBV12-3 or TRBV12-4 and TRBJ2-7; TRBD1 is a possible D gene (5 bases). The CDR3 is made up of 13 amino acids. V lost 2 bases and J lost 5, with 10 bases in between. The CDR3 is CASSLTGRNEQYF. In DNA form, the CDR3 reads TGTGCCAGCAGTTTAACAGGAAGGAACGAGCAGTACTTC.

The chain couples TRBV7-2 to TRBJ2-7; 8 nucleotides align to TRBD2. V lost 2 bases, J lost 5 bases, and 8 bases stayed unmatched. The CDR3 extends over 15 amino acids. Germline V gene data show CDR1 as SGHTA and CDR2 as FQGNSA. This chain's CDR3 is CASSLIGTSWNEQYF. CDR3 bases: TGTGCCAGCAGCTTAATAGGGACTAGTTGGAACGAGCAGTACTTC.

The chain combines TRBV14 with TRBJ2-1; D is uncertain. CDR3 size: 13 residues. CDR1 and CDR2 from the germline V gene are SGHDN and FVKESK. With 0 bases removed from V and 9 bases from J, the gap between germline ends came to 9 bases. The CDR3 region has the DNA TGTGCCAGCAGCCAAGATTTGCTAAGTGAGCAGTTCTTC. Encoded protein: CASSQDLLSEQFF.

V gene TRBV7-6 combines with J gene TRBJ2-7; 11 nucleotides align to TRBD1. The V and J ends lost 5 bases and 3 bases, in that order; junction bases with no gene match: 9. CDR1 and CDR2 from the germline V gene are SGHVS and FNYEAQ. The CDR3 is 16 residues long. CDR3 nucleotides: TGTGCCAGCAGCAAAAAACGGACAGGGGGCGACTACGAGCAGTACTTC. It encodes CASSKKRTGGDYEQYF.